This T cell receptor beta chain appears in the sequencing data of a study of T cells in Graves' hyperthyroidism and ophthalmopathy. The investigators amplified TCR beta CDR3 regions from RNA transcripts. The study used the HTBI primer set for a first-round RT-PCR of the TCR CDR3. TCRdb re-called the multiplex PCR reads with MiXCR, one entry per CDR3 protein. The sample contains around 420,000 distinct CDR3 sequences, 15% to 18% of which appear only once. The CDR3 length is 15 residues. The germline gives CDR1 MNHEY, CDR2 SVGEGT. The junction had 14 bases not matched to a gene; V was cut back by 8 bases and J by 5 bases. The table lists this clonotype with many counts. Its antigen remains unidentified. Patients were excluded because of uncontrolled infection, other autoimmune disease, pregnancy or lactation. The authors obtained PBMCs from 10 ml of fresh peripheral blood. General observations from the study: The model anticipated ophthalmopathy a median about six months pre-onset.

The TCR sequence derives from a young woman with Graves' hyperthyroidism. The sample consisted of blood. The chain uses TRBV6-2 or TRBV6-3 and TRBJ2-5; 7 positions agree with TRBD2. CDR3 loop: CASQPQAGPRETQYF. CDR3 DNA sequence: TGTGCCAGCCAGCCCCAAGCGGGACCGAGGGAGACCCAGTACTTC.